Listed below are T cell receptor beta chains from one sample, sequenced in a study of beta chain features in type 1 diabetes. The data were produced by immunoSEQ multiplex PCR, yet TCRdb's version contains in-frame clones alone and is incomplete. The sample comprises 400,000 to 550,000 clones, about an eighth of which are singletons, and more than 0.045% rests with the top ten. Sequences were obtained from naive CD4+ T cells from blood. The receptors originated from a woman younger than 35 in good health. CDR3s include the opening cysteine and the closing phenylalanine or tryptophan.

V	J	CDR3
TRBV2	TRBJ1-2	CASTSGASGYTF
TRBV5-4	TRBJ2-3	CASSLRASAGTDTQYF
TRBV18	TRBJ2-5	CASSPRAGRETQYF
TRBV7-2	TRBJ2-1	CASSLVQGQYNEQFF
TRBV9	TRBJ1-4	CASSVGDSIRVGKLFF
TRBV6-5	TRBJ2-7	CASLDRAGYEQYF
TRBV13	NA	CASSWGGYEQYF
TRBV5-6	TRBJ2-2	CASSDGPGGRGELFF
TRBV6-6	TRBJ1-5	CASSLKNQPQHF
TRBV29-1	TRBJ2-3	CSADTGAGDTQYF
TRBV5-1	TRBJ2-6	CASSLGPPSGANVLTF
TRBV19	TRBJ1-5	CASSWRGQPQHF
TRBV29-1	TRBJ1-3	CSVSPIGNTIYF
TRBV18	TRBJ2-2	CASSPKRLNTGELFF
TRBV29-1	TRBJ1-2	CSVVTANYGYTF
TRBV7-7	TRBJ2-2	CASSLGSSGRTTGELFF
TRBV7-2	TRBJ2-3	CASRRADTQYF
TRBV6-1	TRBJ2-1	CASRGTSGYEQFF
TRBV28	TRBJ2-6	CASSPGQGGTGANVLTF